This T cell receptor (beta chain) stems from a study of T-cell reconstitution after alpha-beta-depleted transplantation in children. The library targeted TCRbeta and was prepared with unique molecular identifiers. TCRdb passed the PCR reads through MiXCR, listing each CDR3 protein once. The sample carries fewer than 400,000 distinct CDR3 sequences, about a fifth recorded once. The CDR3 length is 14 residues. J lost 4 bases, V lost 5 bases, and 5 bases had no gene match. Germline-derived CDR1 and CDR2 are LNHNV and YYDKDF (reference sequence). The receptor was derived from a human donor who donated a stem cell graft to a child with acute myeloid leukemia. The chain carries TRBV15 and TRBJ2-7; 10 bases agree with TRBD2. Source: PBMCs from the stem cell graft donor, taken from the stem cell graft. The CDR3 DNA sequence: TGTGCCACCAGCTCACTAGCGGGGACATACGAGCAGTACTTC. Translated: CATSSLAGTYEQYF.